These 7 T cell receptor beta chains originate from one sample sequenced in a study of T cell responses to AZD1222 COVID-19 vaccine. TCRdb keeps only in-frame clones here, not all; method: immunoSEQ multiplex PCR. The sample gives about 98,000 clones, roughly 87% of which show up once; approximately 6.3% is in the top ten. Material: peripheral blood, obtained on day 0 of AZD1222 vaccination. The receptors were sampled from an adult in good health.

The J gene is TRBJ1-4, the V gene TRBV19, with D perhaps TRBD1 (5 bases). The V end lost 5 bases, the J end lost 0 bases, and 10 bases lay between the germline ends. The CDR3 is made up of 15 amino acids. The V gene's germline CDR1 is LNHDA and CDR2 SQIVND (reference sequence). The CDR3 nucleotides read TGTGCCAGTAGTCCATCGACAGCAACTAATGAAAAACTGTTTTTT. Protein sequence: CASSPSTATNEKLFF.

V and J are TRBV3-1 (or the pseudogene TRBV3-2) and TRBJ2-7; 7 bases are a match to TRBD2. This CDR3 has 12 residues. Germline loops: CDR1 LGHDT, CDR2 YNNKEL (reference sequence). V dropped 4 bases and J dropped 6; count of bases not matched to a gene: 3. CDR3: CASSRPGGEQYF. The CDR3 DNA is TGTGCCAGCAGCCGCCCGGGGGGCGAGCAGTACTTC.

This sequence joins TRBV30 and TRBJ2-2; 9 positions match TRBD1. Germline V CDR1 and CDR2: GTSNPN, SVGIG (reference sequence). The CDR3 runs 14 residues. The trim removed 1 base at V and 6 bases at J, leaving 3 bases unmatched. CDR3 sequence reads: CAWSGTGDAGELFF. The CDR3 bases are TGTGCCTGGAGTGGGACAGGGGACGCCGGGGAGCTGTTTTTT. The full variable domain, its missing parts supplied by reference TRBV30 and TRBJ2-2, is SQTIHQWPATLVQPVGSPLSLECTVEGTSNPNLYWYRQAAGRGLQLLFYSVGIGQISSEVPQNLSASRPQDRQFILSSKKLLLSDSGFYLCAWSGTGDAGELFFGEGSRLTVL.

V and J are TRBV28 and TRBJ1-1; 9 bases are shared with TRBD1. From germline, CDR1 is MDHEN and CDR2 SYDVKM. This CDR3 spans 15 amino acids. Losses at the gene ends were 4 bases for V and 0 bases for J; bases not matched to a gene: 3. This chain's CDR3 is CASSSGQGMNTEAFF. The CDR3 DNA is TGTGCCAGCAGTTCGGGACAGGGAATGAACACTGAAGCTTTCTTT.

This chain uses TRBV7-9 with TRBJ1-2, with a tentative D call TRBD1 (6 bases). Germline-derived CDR1 and CDR2 are SEHNR and FQNEAQ (reference sequence). V lost 3 bases to trimming and J lost 4 bases, with 15 bases between them. CDR3 size: 15 residues. CDR3 region: CASSLSGGRFYGYTF. CDR3 nucleotides: TGTGCCAGCAGCTTGAGCGGGGGGCGGTTCTATGGCTACACCTTC.

This rearrangement joins TRBV6-2 or TRBV6-3 to TRBJ1-1, with D perhaps matching TRBD1 (6 bases). The ends were cut back, 4 bases at V and 0 bases at J, with 12 bases in the middle. The CDR3 totals 15 residues. The germline V gene encodes CDR1 MNHEY and CDR2 SVGEGT. The CDR3 DNA reads TGTGCCAGCAGTTTGAGGGGGATAGTGAACACTGAAGCTTTCTTT. It specifies CASSLRGIVNTEAFF.

V usage is TRBV4-1 and J usage is TRBJ2-7; the D gene is possibly TRBD2 (7 bases). Germline loops: CDR1 MGHRA, CDR2 YSYEKL. The CDR3 length is 13 residues. V lost 1 base and J 7 bases, leaving 11 bases between the germline ends. The CDR3 bases are TGCGCCAGCAGCCAAGGGGGGGGCAGGGAGCAGTACTTC. Its protein is CASSQGGGREQYF.